A selection of T cell receptor beta chains follows, all from one sample in a study of cytomegalovirus exposure and HLA in healthy donors. Here immunoSEQ multiplex PCR was the method, and the copy in TCRdb shows in-frame clones only, minus some. The sample consists of 150,000 or so clones, 70% to 80% of them appearing once. The sequenced sample was PBMCs. These receptors all stem from a man aged 40-49 years in good health and CMV-seronegative. Each CDR3 is given with its conserved first and last residue. The order of the fields is V gene, D gene, clone size, J gene, CDR3 DNA, CDR3 protein. The D gene is left open where the match is weak. Clone size is shown for a subset of rows, as once, few, many or a class of expanded clone.

TRBV7-2,-,-,TRBJ1-5,TGTGCCAGCAGCCTTACAGGGTCCTCCATTCAGCCCCAGCATTTT,CASSLTGSSIQPQHF
TRBV7-2,TRBD2,-,TRBJ2-7,TGTGCCAGCAGCCTAGCGGGAGGGCCTTCCTACGAGCAGTACTTC,CASSLAGGPSYEQYF
TRBV18,-,-,TRBJ2-5,TGTGCCAGCTTAGGGGTTCAAGAGACCCAGTACTTC,CASLGVQETQYF
TRBV5-4,TRBD2,once,TRBJ2-1,TGTGCCAGCAGCTTAGCGGGGGCCTACAATGAGCAGTTCTTC,CASSLAGAYNEQFF
TRBV9,TRBD1,few,TRBJ1-2,TGTGCCAGCAGCGTAGGGGGACAGGGGTACTATGGCTACACCTTC,CASSVGGQGYYGYTF
TRBV5-1,-,-,TRBJ2-6,TGCGCCAGCAGCTTGGTCGGAGAGGGGGCCAACGTCCTGACTTTC,CASSLVGEGANVLTF
TRBV2,-,few,TRBJ2-1,TGTGCCAGCAGGGGCAGCGGCCCTCACAAATACAATGAGCAGTTCTTC,CASRGSGPHKYNEQFF
TRBV15,-,-,TRBJ2-1,TGTGCCACCGAGGTGGATTCTATCGGGCAGTTCTTC,CATEVDSIGQFF
TRBV2,-,-,TRBJ2-3,TGTGCCAGCTCGGGTAGCACAGATACGCAGTATTTT,CASSGSTDTQYF
TRBV10-3,TRBD1,-,TRBJ1-3,TGTGCCATCTCCGGGGACAGGGGTCTTAACTCTGGAAACACCATATATTTT,CAISGDRGLNSGNTIYF
TRBV19,TRBD2,-,TRBJ2-7,TGTGCCAGTAGTATTCAAAGCGGGGGTACTTTGGAGCAGTACTTC,CASSIQSGGTLEQYF
TRBV7-3,TRBD1,-,TRBJ2-5,TGTGCCAGCAGCTTAACCGGGACAGGGTACCAAGAGACCCAGTACTTC,CASSLTGTGYQETQYF
TRBV7-9,-,few,TRBJ1-1,TGTGCCAGCAGCGAGAACGACAGAGGGAACACTGAAGCTTTCTTT,CASSENDRGNTEAFF
TRBV7-8,TRBD2,-,TRBJ2-7,TGTGCCAGCAGCCCTCGCCTAGCGGGGGGAAGTGCTTTCGGGGAGCAGTACTTC,CASSPRLAGGSAFGEQYF
TRBV7-2,-,-,TRBJ2-7,TGTGCCAGCAGCTTAGCGTTAGACGGGTCTGATAAGTACTTC,CASSLALDGSDKYF
TRBV30,TRBD2,-,TRBJ2-7,TGTGCCTGGAGTCGGGCAAGCGGGAGTGGTTACGAGCAGTACTTC,CAWSRASGSGYEQYF
TRBV9,-,-,TRBJ2-7,TGTGCCAGCACCGACTCGACGGAAACCAGCACCTACGAGCAGTACTTC,CASTDSTETSTYEQYF
TRBV27,TRBD1,-,TRBJ2-4,TGTGCCAGCAGTCCCCGGGACAGGGTGAACATTCAGTACTTC,CASSPRDRVNIQYF
TRBV27,-,-,TRBJ1-2,TGTGCCAGCAGTCGGGCCGGCTCCCCCCAGGAGGGGTATGGCTACACCTTC,CASSRAGSPQEGYGYTF
TRBV30,TRBD2,-,TRBJ2-5,TGTGCCTGGAGAACACTAGCGGAACAAGAGACCCAGTACTTC,CAWRTLAEQETQYF
TRBV28,-,few,TRBJ2-2,TGTGCCAGCAGTCCCCTCCCCACTCTGAACACCGGGGAGCTGTTTTTT,CASSPLPTLNTGELFF
TRBV19,-,-,TRBJ1-4,TGTGCCAGTATGGAACAGGGTGGTGAAAAACTGTTTTTT,CASMEQGGEKLFF
TRBV10-3,-,-,TRBJ1-1,TGTGCCATCAGTGATATAGCGAGCCAGGATACTGAAGCTTTCTTT,CAISDIASQDTEAFF
TRBV7-9,-,many,TRBJ2-1,TGTGCCAGCAGCTTGAGAGTAGCGCGAGGCGGCGAGCAGTTCTTC,CASSLRVARGGEQFF
TRBV27,TRBD2,-,TRBJ2-1,TGTGCCAGCAGTCACCAATCGAGCGGGAGGGCCAGTGAGCAGTTCTTC,CASSHQSSGRASEQFF
TRBV9,TRBD1,-,TRBJ2-1,TGTGCCAGCAGCGCCACGACCAAGGACAGGCAGCTCAATGAGCAGTTCTTC,CASSATTKDRQLNEQFF
TRBV5-1,-,once,TRBJ1-5,TGCGCCAGCAGCTTGGAACCGGGGAATCAGCCCCAGCATTTT,CASSLEPGNQPQHF
TRBV19,-,-,TRBJ1-1,TGTGCCAGTACCCCTATGGCCAGGGGAAACACTGAAGCTTTCTTT,CASTPMARGNTEAFF
TRBV6-1,-,-,TRBJ2-4,TGTGCCAGCAGTGAACTCGTAAGGCCCAGGATCCAAGACATTCAGTACTTC,CASSELVRPRIQDIQYF
TRBV2,TRBD2,-,TRBJ2-1,TGTGCCAGCAGTGAGGGGTCTAGCGGGAGGCGGAGCTCCTACAATGAGCAGTTCTTC,CASSEGSSGRRSSYNEQFF
TRBV7-2,-,-,TRBJ2-5,TGTGCCAGCAGTCCTCTTCGGGAGACCCAGTACTTC,CASSPLRETQYF
TRBV5-1,TRBD2,once,TRBJ2-3,TGCGCCAGCAGCTTCAGACTAGCGTCTAGCACAGATACGCAGTATTTT,CASSFRLASSTDTQYF
TRBV5-1,-,-,TRBJ2-5,TGCGCCAGCAGACCGGAGGTGCAAGAGACCCAGTACTTC,CASRPEVQETQYF
TRBV19,-,-,TRBJ2-1,TGTGCCAGTAGTATCACTAGCTCCTACAATGAGCAGTTCTTC,CASSITSSYNEQFF
TRBV5-1,TRBD1,-,TRBJ1-1,TGCGCCAGCAGCATCCGGGGGGGACAGTCTGAAGCTTTCTTT,CASSIRGGQSEAFF
TRBV5-6,TRBD1,-,TRBJ1-3,TGTGCCAGCAGCCCCCCCGACAGGGGGCCAGGAAACACCATATATTTT,CASSPPDRGPGNTIYF
TRBV5-6,-,-,TRBJ2-4,TGTGCCAGCAGCTTGGTGGGGCCAATTCTAGCCAAAAACATTCAGTACTTC,CASSLVGPILAKNIQYF
TRBV6-1,-,-,TRBJ1-5,TGTGCCAGCAGTGAAGTCACCGGGAGGCCGAGCAATCAGCCCCAGCATTTT,CASSEVTGRPSNQPQHF
TRBV9,TRBD2,-,TRBJ2-5,TGTGCCAGCAGCACCCCCGGGACTAGCGGGAGCGGAGAGACCCAGTACTTC,CASSTPGTSGSGETQYF
TRBV7-2,-,-,TRBJ2-7,TGTGCCAGCAGCTTAGACAGGGCCTCCTACGAGCAGTACTTC,CASSLDRASYEQYF
TRBV27,TRBD2,-,TRBJ2-2,TGTGCCAGCAGTCCTTGGGGAGGGAGCACCGGGGAGCTGTTTTTT,CASSPWGGSTGELFF
TRBV7-6,TRBD1,-,TRBJ2-3,TGTGCCAGCAGCTCAACCCCCAGGACAGGGGGGTCCACAGATACGCAGTATTTT,CASSSTPRTGGSTDTQYF
TRBV5-6,TRBD2,-,TRBJ2-1,TGTGCCAGCAGCTTGAGGCAGCGGGGCCCCGCGATTGAGAAGTTCTTC,CASSLRQRGPAIEKFF